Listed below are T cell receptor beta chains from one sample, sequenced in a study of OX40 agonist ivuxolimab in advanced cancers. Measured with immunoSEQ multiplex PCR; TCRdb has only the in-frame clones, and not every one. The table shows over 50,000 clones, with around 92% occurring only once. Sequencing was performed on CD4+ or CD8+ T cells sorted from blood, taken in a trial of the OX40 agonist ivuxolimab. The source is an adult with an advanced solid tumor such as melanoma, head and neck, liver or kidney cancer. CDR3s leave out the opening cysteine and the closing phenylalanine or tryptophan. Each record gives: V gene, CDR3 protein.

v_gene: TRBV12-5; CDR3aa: ASGPRQGVNIQY
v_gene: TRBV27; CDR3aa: ASSLGEAGYNEQF
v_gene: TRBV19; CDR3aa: ASSIVRSDTQY
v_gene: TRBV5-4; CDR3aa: ASSYGRRNTEAF
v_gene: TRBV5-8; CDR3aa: ASSLEGLALLYSYNEQF
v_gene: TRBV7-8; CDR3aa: ASSYSLAGGNQPQH
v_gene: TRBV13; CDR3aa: ASSQSTDTQY
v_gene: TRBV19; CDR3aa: ASSIIGGSNQPQH
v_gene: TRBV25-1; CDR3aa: ASSEWGAPRLN
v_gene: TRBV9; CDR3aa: ASSQDGWGTEAF
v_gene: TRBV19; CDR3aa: ASRPGNYGYT
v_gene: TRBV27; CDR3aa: ASRNSGTPFKNIQY
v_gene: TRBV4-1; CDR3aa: ASSPGLGTDTQY
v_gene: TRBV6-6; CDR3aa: ASSYSIQAIGNIQY
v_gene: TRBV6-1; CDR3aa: ASKIGDTGELF
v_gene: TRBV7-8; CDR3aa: ASSQGLAGGTGELF
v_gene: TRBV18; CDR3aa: ASSFGGGRNEQF
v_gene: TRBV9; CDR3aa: ASSVEDFLNTEAF
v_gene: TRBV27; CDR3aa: ASSLWGSNQPQH
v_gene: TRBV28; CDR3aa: ASSQRQGVNQPQH
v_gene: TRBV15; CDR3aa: ATSRDSGRNEQF
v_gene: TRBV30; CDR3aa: AWNERESYNEQF
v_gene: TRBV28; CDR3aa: ASSPDAWDEQY
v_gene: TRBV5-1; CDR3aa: ASSPTEFYGYT
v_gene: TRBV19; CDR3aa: ASSGGTAVYQPQH
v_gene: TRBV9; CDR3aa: ASSVVDNHNEQF
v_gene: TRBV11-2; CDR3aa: ASPGDTGAARYTEAF
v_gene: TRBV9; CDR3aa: ASSVVGGYEQY
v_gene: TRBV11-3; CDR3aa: ASSLTGENTEAF
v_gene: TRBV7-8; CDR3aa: ASSLGFSRGRNTEAF
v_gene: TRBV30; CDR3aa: AWSVVAVSSGNTIY
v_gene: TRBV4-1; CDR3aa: ASSLLGSGANVLT
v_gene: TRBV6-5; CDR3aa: ASRVGAYGYT
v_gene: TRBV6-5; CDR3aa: ASSYSLGGEQY
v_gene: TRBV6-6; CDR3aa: ASSYSIGETQY
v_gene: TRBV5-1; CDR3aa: ASSLVSTDTQY
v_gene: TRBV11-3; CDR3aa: ASSSPAFGEQF
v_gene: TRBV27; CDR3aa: ASSFSGIGELF
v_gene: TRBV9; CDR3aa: ASSGGTDTQY
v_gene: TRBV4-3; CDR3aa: ASSQLRGHEQF
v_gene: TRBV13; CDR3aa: ASSPGSTEQF
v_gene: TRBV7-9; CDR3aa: ASSPGYSTDTQY
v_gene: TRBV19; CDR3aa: ASSISAASNQPQH
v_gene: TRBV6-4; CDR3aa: ASSDSRLPGNTIY
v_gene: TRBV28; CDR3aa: ASKADRNRGNTEAF
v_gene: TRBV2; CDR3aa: ASSYHPNTEAF
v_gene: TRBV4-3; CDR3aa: ASSQDWASSYEQY
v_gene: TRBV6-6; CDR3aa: ASSKSKEQF